This section outlines one T cell receptor beta chain sequence together with its context. This entry is derived from a study of blood T cell repertoires in COVID-19. The overall study: The cDNA or gDNA used as material had been derived from T cells, B-cell-depleted T cells, or PBMCs.

CDR3 length: 14 amino acids. The germline V gene encodes CDR1 SEHNR and CDR2 FQNEAQ (reference sequence). Trimming took off 1 base at V and 2 bases at J, with 9 bases between the two ends. The repertoire was sequenced with immunoSEQ multiplex PCR; TCRdb's copy has only in-frame clones and lacks some. The profile shows under 60,000 clones, 85% of them singletons. The TCR originated in a human donor in a cohort sampled during active COVID-19. Sequencing was performed on peripheral blood. The V gene is TRBV7-9, the J gene TRBJ2-7, with D possibly matching TRBD2 (7 bases). The CDR3 region has the DNA TGTGCCAGCAGCTTAGTGGGGGGGCCCTACGAGCAGTACTTC. Translation gives CASSLVGGPYEQYF.